This entry is about one T cell receptor (beta chain). What it recognizes is unknown. Only one base separates this from a far larger clonotype, so it likely reflects a read error. Sequencing of dividing CFSE-low cells from the MLR defined alloreactive TCRbeta sequences. Pre-transplant recipient cells responded to graft donor PBMCs, splenocytes, lymph-node cells, or third-party PBMCs. The data were taken from a study of T cell clones after liver transplantation. On the study more broadly: TCRbeta sequencing after a pre-transplant mixed lymphocyte reaction identified graft-donor-reactive clones, later tracked in post-transplant blood.

CDR3 length equals 16 residues. Trimming pared 5 bases from V and 7 bases from J, leaving 24 bases between. From germline, CDR1 is MNHEY and CDR2 SMNVEV (reference sequence). TCRdb keeps only in-frame clones here, not all; method: immunoSEQ multiplex PCR. This sample has around 2,100 clones, with about a fifth found just once. The chain uses TRBV27 and TRBJ2-7, with D perhaps given as TRBD1 or TRBD2 (6 bases each). Specimen: CD8+ T cells from cultured PBMCs. This sequence was found in a human patient who received a liver transplant. Some T cells may arise from the graft donor. CDR3 DNA sequence: TGTGCCAGCAGTGCAACCGGGCCGTGGGGGGCATTGGAGCAGTACTTC. It is translated as CASSATGPWGALEQYF.